The T cell receptor (beta chain) described here comes from a study of T cells in tuberculosis. The CDR3 consists of 13 residues. Trimming pared 5 bases from V and 2 bases from J, leaving 9 bases between. Germline values: CDR1 MRHNA, CDR2 SNTAGT. Adolescents were screened for latent TB by skin test and IGRA. Clones were read by immunoSEQ multiplex PCR, and TCRdb kept only the in-frame ones, dropping some. The profile shows 20,000 to 25,000 clones, 80% to 90% of them singletons. Sequencing was performed on PBMCs. The clonotype was recovered from a donor aged 10-29 years with latent tuberculosis or without tuberculosis infection. V and J are TRBV6-4 and TRBJ2-5; D possibly corresponds to TRBD1 (5 bases). As DNA, the CDR3 is TGTGCCAGCAGTAGACAGATACAAGAGACCCAGTACTTC. Translating it yields CASSRQIQETQYF.